Only one count was recorded for the clone carrying this T cell receptor (beta chain). Its antigen is unknown. The data derive from a study of cytomegalovirus exposure and HLA in healthy donors. The wider study: The same platform as the approximately 670 first-cohort repertoires was used for the 95 to 150 validation repertoires, a later analysis reported.

Germline values: CDR1 MNHEY, CDR2 SVGAGI. The V gene lost 7 bases and the J gene lost 5 bases, with 15 bases spanning the gap. CDR3 size: 15 residues. Data came from immunoSEQ multiplex PCR; TCRdb stores just in-frame clones and leaves some out. The data show about 56,000 clones, 93% seen once. Points from the study as a whole: Testing in vitro showed a few CMV-associated chains specific for CMV antigens. Subsequent analysis of the approximately 120 validation repertoires found a tendency for first-cohort TCR clusters to co-occur. The study listed 164 cytomegalovirus-associated TCR beta chains.

This chain uses TRBV6-5 with TRBJ1-6; D is perhaps TRBD1 (5 bases). The TCR sequence derives from a woman aged 18-29 years in good health and CMV-seropositive. The sequencing input was PBMCs. CDR3 protein: CASTRDRRHNSPLHF. The CDR3 bases are TGTGCCAGCACCCGAGACAGAAGGCATAATTCACCCCTCCACTTT.